This TCR beta chain was documented in a study of T cells after yellow fever vaccination (dated by TCRdb to between 2018 and 2020). Background for the entire study: Libraries from fractions with low cell numbers were prepared with the SMART-Seq v4 Ultra Low Input RNA kit. Blood was drawn at multiple timepoints before and after primary and secondary immunization, with bulk PBMC replicates and cell subsets isolated. Two healthy male donors, one aged 18 to 29 and one aged 30 to 40 years, were included in the cohort. To follow T-cell clones before and after primary and booster YFV17D yellow fever vaccination, bulk TCR alpha and beta repertoires were sequenced over time.

In light of the paper, this sample's treatment or condition label describes: live attenuated yellow fever vaccine strain. At every blood-draw timepoint, two biological replicates of bulk PBMCs were collected. A standard Ficoll-Paque protocol was used to isolate PBMCs from peripheral blood. TriZol was used to extract RNA from bulk PBMCs, from CD4 and CD8 fractions, and from dextramer-positive and dextramer-negative fractions. This clonotype was detected ten times or more. Its antigen has not been determined. No base-level quality is on record; no much larger clone is a single base apart. General conclusions and limits of the study: A small share of clonotypes was detected in both CD4 and CD8 compartments, with the overlap likely arising from convergent recombination. After the booster, most clones that had expanded after primary vaccination were detected again (nearly 98% of CD4 and more than 80% of CD8), suggesting broad maintenance of memory. The secondary T-cell response was weaker than the primary response but faster, peaking on day 5 instead of day 15. Only a couple of donors were included in the study, so the extent to which the findings can be generalized is limited. Computational filtering was required because FACS-sorted repertoires could contain abundant contaminating clonotypes from the bulk population.

The reads were generated on an Illumina NovaSeq 6000. TCR cDNA was synthesized by 5'RACE template switching, which introduced a universal primer site and unique molecular identifiers. Priming of cDNA synthesis was performed from both the TCR alpha and TCR beta constant segments. Library amplification involved two PCR steps, and the second step added sample barcodes and sequencing adapters. Sequencing of libraries was performed on Illumina HiSeq 2500 (2x100 bp) or NovaSeq (2x150 bp). Per the original workflow: MIGEC handled demultiplexing of reads and collapsing into UMI consensus sequences, while MiXCR performed V(D)J alignment. Vaccine-responding clonotypes were identified with edgeR using replicate PBMC samples, with FDR below 0.01 and a log2 fold change above 5 up to day 15 being required. CD4 or CD8 identity was assigned to each bulk clonotype according to whether the clonotype was present at higher abundance in the sequenced CD4 repertoire or the sequenced CD8 repertoire. The public reads were reanalyzed by TCRdb: fastp trimming at Q25, MiXCR alignment, in-frame beta chains only. Entries are consolidated by CDR3 protein sequence, retaining the most common genes and DNA. For this entry, the V and J calls and clone size follow TCRdb and not the study's own pipeline. The sample contains hundreds of thousands of distinct CDR3 sequences, 3.6% of them found a single time. Less than 25% of the sample lies in the top ten.

From the cysteine up to the phenylalanine, the CDR3 has a length of 14 residues. Left in the record is the CDR3 DNA by itself, 42 bases read in frame from the first base. Sequences MNHNY (CDR1) and SVGAGI (CDR2) are obtained from the germline V gene (reference sequence). Trimming at the junction amounts to 5 bases on V and 5 bases on J, and the germline ends lie 12 bases apart. The TCR sequence derives from a man aged 18 to 30 who received the YFV17D yellow fever vaccine. The rearrangement joined TRBV6-6 to TRBJ2-2; the D segment cannot be called with confidence. The source material was PBMCs, sampled on the day of the yellow fever booster vaccination. The CDR3 reads CASSPETGTGELFF. The DNA sequence is TGTGCCAGCAGTCCCGAGACGGGTACCGGGGAGCTGTTTTTT.